This T cell receptor (beta chain) was documented in a study of OX40 agonist ivuxolimab in advanced cancers. Turning to the study itself: The patients' treatment was ivuxolimab, an agonistic anti-OX40 (CD134) antibody. Each dose-escalation patient presented with hepatocellular carcinoma, melanoma, renal cell or head and neck cancer. Points from the study as a whole: Clonal expansion by week 6 occurred in CD4+ and CD8+ blood T cells (at 0.1 to 3.0 mg/kg).

Remarks on this clone: What it binds is unknown.

CDR1 and CDR2 from the germline V gene are SGHVS and FQNEAQ. Trimming removed 1 base from V and 2 bases from J; junction bases left unmatched: 4. The CDR3 is 17 amino acids. TCRdb keeps only in-frame clones here, not all; method: immunoSEQ multiplex PCR. The profile covers about 30,000 clones, with around nine tenths appearing a single time and roughly 30% taken by the ten largest. Sampled blood was obtained at baseline, cycle 4 day 1, and cycle 7 day 1. The receptor comes from an adult with an advanced solid tumor such as melanoma, head and neck, liver or kidney cancer. The sequencing here drew on CD4+ or CD8+ T cells sorted from blood, taken in a trial of the OX40 agonist ivuxolimab. This chain joins TRBV7-8 and TRBJ2-3, with TRBD2 identical over 12 bases. CDR3 DNA: TGTGCCAGCAGCTTAGTGCTAGCGGGAGGGATCACAGATACGCAGTATTTT. Its translation is CASSLVLAGGITDTQYF.